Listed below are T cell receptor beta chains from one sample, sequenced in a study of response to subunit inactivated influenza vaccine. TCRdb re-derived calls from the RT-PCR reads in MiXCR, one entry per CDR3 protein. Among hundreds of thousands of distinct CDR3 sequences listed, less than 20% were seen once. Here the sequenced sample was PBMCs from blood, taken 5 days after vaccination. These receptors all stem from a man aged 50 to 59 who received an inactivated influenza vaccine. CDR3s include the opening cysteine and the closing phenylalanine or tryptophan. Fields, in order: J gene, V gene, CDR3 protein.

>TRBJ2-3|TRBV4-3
CASSRSGITDTQYF
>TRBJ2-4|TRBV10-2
CASSESTAGMFPKNIQYF
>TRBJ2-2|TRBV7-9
CDTAASRTGELFF
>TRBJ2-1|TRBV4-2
CASSHGGGALNDPWSSYNEQFF
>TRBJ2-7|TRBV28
CASRLQGAGSYEQYF
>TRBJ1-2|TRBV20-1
CSARASGTKNYGYTF
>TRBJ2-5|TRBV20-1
CCARPMIAGRYQETQYF
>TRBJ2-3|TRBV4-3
CASSQEEVAWAGQYF
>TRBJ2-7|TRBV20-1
CSARKRTSNPYEQYF
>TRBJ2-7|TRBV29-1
CSVEGTSVYEQYF
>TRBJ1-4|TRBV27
CASRPPGDREKLFF
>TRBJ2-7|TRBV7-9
CASSLLRQNSYEQYF
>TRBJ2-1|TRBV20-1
CSARDVGWVNEQFF
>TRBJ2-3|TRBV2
CASSRGTSSRTDTQYF
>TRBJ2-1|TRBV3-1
CASSHNRVNEQFF
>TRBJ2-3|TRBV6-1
CASSEIQNTQYF
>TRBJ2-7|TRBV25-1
CASSTSAAFNYEQYF